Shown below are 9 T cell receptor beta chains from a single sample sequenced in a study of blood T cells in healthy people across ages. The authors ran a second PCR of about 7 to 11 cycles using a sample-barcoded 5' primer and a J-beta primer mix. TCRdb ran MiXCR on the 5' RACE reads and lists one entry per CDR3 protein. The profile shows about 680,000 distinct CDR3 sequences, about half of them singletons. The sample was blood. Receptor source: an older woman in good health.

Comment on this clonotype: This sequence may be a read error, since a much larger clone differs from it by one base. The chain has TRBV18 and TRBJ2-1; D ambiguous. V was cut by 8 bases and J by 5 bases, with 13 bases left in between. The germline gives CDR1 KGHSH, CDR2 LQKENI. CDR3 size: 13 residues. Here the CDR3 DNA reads TGTGCCAGCGCACTTTTGAGTAACAATGAGCAGTTCTTC. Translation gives CASALLSNNEQFF.

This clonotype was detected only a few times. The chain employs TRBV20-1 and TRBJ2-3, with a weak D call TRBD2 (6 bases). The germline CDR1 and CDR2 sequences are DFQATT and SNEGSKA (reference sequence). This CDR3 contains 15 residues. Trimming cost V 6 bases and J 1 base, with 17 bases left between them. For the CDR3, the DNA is TGCAGTGCCAGCCCCCCCGGGGAGGGCACAGATACGCAGTATTTT. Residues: CSASPPGEGTDTQYF.

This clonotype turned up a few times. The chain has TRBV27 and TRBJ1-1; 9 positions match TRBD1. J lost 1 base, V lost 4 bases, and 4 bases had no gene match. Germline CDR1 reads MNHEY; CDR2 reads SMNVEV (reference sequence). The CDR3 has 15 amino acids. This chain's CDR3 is CASSSGQGTNTEAFF. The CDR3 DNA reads TGTGCCAGCAGTTCAGGACAGGGGACGAACACTGAAGCTTTCTTT.

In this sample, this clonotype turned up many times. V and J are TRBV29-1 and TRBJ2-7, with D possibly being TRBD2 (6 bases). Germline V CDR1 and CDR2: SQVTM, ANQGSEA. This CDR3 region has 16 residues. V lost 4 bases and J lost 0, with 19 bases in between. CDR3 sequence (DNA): TGCAGCGTTGTAATGCGGGGAGGTGGGAGCTCCTACGAGCAGTACTTC. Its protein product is CSVVMRGGGSSYEQYF.

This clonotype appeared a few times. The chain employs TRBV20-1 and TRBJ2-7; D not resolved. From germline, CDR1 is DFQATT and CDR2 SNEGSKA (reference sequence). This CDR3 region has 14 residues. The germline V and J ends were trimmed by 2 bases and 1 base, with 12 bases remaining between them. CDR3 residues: CSARNLGLSYEQYF. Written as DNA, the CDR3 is TGCAGTGCTAGAAATCTAGGGTTGTCCTACGAGCAGTACTTC.

The DNA for the CDR3 is TGTGCCATCAGTGAGTCGACCCTCACAGATACGCAGTATTTT. Translation gives CAISESTLTDTQYF. The rearrangement uses TRBV10-3 and TRBJ2-3; D is unclear. V lost 0 bases and J 2 bases, leaving 6 bases between the germline ends. The germline V gene encodes CDR1 ENHRY and CDR2 SYGVKD. The CDR3 length is 14 residues.

CDR3 in amino acids: CASSSKGAGISGYTF. CDR3 DNA sequence: TGTGCCAGCAGCTCCAAGGGGGCGGGTATCTCAGGCTACACCTTC. The chain carries TRBV7-9 and TRBJ1-2; 7 positions match TRBD1. This CDR3 region has 15 residues. With V trimmed by 4 bases and J by 8 bases, 13 bases remained unmatched. Germline CDR1 SEHNR, CDR2 FQNEAQ (reference sequence).

CDR3 in amino acids: CASSPWLAGEAKNIQYF. In nucleotides, the CDR3 is TGTGCCAGCAGTCCCTGGCTAGCGGGGGAAGCCAAAAACATTCAGTACTTC. The V and J genes are TRBV27 and TRBJ2-4, with 10 bases identical to TRBD2. Germline CDR1 is MNHEY and CDR2 is SMNVEV (reference sequence). The CDR3 is 17 residues long. With V trimmed by 5 bases and J by 0 bases, 7 bases remained unmatched.

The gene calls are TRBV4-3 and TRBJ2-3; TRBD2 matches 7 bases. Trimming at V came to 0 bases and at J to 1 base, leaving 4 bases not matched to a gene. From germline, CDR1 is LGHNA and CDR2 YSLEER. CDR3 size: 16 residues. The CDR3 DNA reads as TGCGCCAGCAGCCAAGAGGCGGGGAGGGGCACAGATACGCAGTATTTT. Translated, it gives CASSQEAGRGTDTQYF.